The 28 T cell receptor beta chains in this list originate from one sample, sequenced in a study of T cell responses to AZD1222 COVID-19 vaccine. Sequenced by immunoSEQ multiplex PCR; TCRdb stores in-frame clones only, minus some. The sample has 150,000 to 200,000 clones, over 80% seen once. The starting material was peripheral blood, obtained on day 0 of MenACWY control vaccination. These receptors originate from an adult in good health.

This chain connects TRBV10-3 to TRBJ1-4, with a possible D match to TRBD1 (6 bases). Germline CDR1 is ENHRY and CDR2 is SYGVKD. V was trimmed by 0 bases and J by 7 bases, leaving 24 bases between them. CDR3 length equals 19 residues. The chain's CDR3 is CAISESGISGTRIGEKLFF. The CDR3 DNA sequence: TGTGCCATCAGTGAGTCGGGGATCTCCGGGACACGGATCGGTGAAAAACTGTTTTTT.

The CDR3, as DNA: TGCAGCGACAACAGGGGGAGGAATGAGCAGTTCTTC. Its protein is CSDNRGRNEQFF. The chain links TRBV29-1 to TRBJ2-1, with 8 bases lining up with TRBD1. Germline CDR1 SQVTM, CDR2 ANQGSEA. The CDR3 is 12 residues long. V gave up 7 bases and J gave up 7 bases; unmatched junction bases: 6.

J is TRBJ1-2 and V is TRBV6-1, with 11 positions matching TRBD1. Trimming took 2 bases from V and 7 from J; bases not matched to a gene: 6. Germline loops: CDR1 MNHNS, CDR2 SASEGT. The CDR3 is made up of 15 amino acids. The CDR3 sequence is CASSERDRGFSGYTF. In DNA, the CDR3 is TGTGCCAGCAGTGAAAGGGACAGGGGGTTCTCTGGCTACACCTTC.

This CDR3 reads CASSQTGARVRLGETQYF. Written as DNA, the CDR3 is TGTGCCAGCAGCCAAACGGGAGCTAGGGTCCGGCTGGGCGAGACCCAGTACTTC. The V gene is TRBV14, the J gene TRBJ2-5; D perhaps matches TRBD2 (6 bases). CDR3 length equals 18 residues. V was cut by 2 bases and J by 5 bases, with 24 bases left in between. Germline V gives CDR1 SGHDN, CDR2 FVKESK.

This clone appeared a few times. The genes are TRBV27 and TRBJ2-7; D is unclear. Germline CDR1 is MNHEY and CDR2 is SMNVEV (reference sequence). With 4 bases removed from V and 7 bases from J, the gap between germline ends came to 8 bases. CDR3 length equals 11 residues. CDR3 nucleotide sequence: TGTGCCAGCAGTTCCCCTTGGGAGCAGTACTTC. It codes for CASSSPWEQYF.

V and J are TRBV4-2 and TRBJ2-3; possible D gene TRBD2, 8 bases. This CDR3 is 21 amino acids long. Deletions cut 3 bases from V and 4 bases from J, with 32 bases between. CDR1 LGHNA and CDR2 YNFKEQ come from the germline V gene. CDR3 protein: CASSQARGGGRFSTGADTQYF. The CDR3 DNA sequence: TGTGCCAGCAGCCAGGCCCGGGGGGGAGGGCGTTTCTCCACAGGGGCAGATACGCAGTATTTT.

This CDR3 reads CASNTAGGYYNEQFF. In nucleotides, the CDR3 is TGTGCCAGCAATACGGCGGGGGGGTACTACAATGAGCAGTTCTTC. V is TRBV28 and J is TRBJ2-1, with 9 nucleotides matching TRBD2. CDR1 MDHEN and CDR2 SYDVKM come from the germline V gene. CDR3 size: 15 residues. V lost 7 bases and J lost 3; bases outside the gene matches: 7. The full variable domain, rest sourced from reference TRBV28 and TRBJ2-1, is DVKVTQSSRYLVKRTGEKVFLECVQDMDHENMFWYRQDPGLGLRLIYFSYDVKMKEKGDIPEGYSVSREKKERFSLILESASTNQTSMYLCASNTAGGYYNEQFFGPGTRLTVL.

The chain employs TRBV27 and TRBJ1-4; 7 positions agree with TRBD1. CDR3 size: 16 residues. J gave up 8 bases and V 5 bases, and 14 bases lay outside the gene matches. Germline CDR1 MNHEY, CDR2 SMNVEV (reference sequence). The CDR3 nucleotides read TGTGCCAGCAGTCCAAGTCCGACAGGGTCAGGGGAAAAACTGTTTTTT. Translation: CASSPSPTGSGEKLFF.

CDR3 bases: TGTGCCAGCAGTAGGACACGAAATATCTACGAGCAGTACTTC. Protein product: CASSRTRNIYEQYF. The gene calls are TRBV7-2 and TRBJ2-7; tentative D call: TRBD1 (5 bases). The germline gives CDR1 SGHTA, CDR2 FQGNSA. V lost 6 bases and J lost 3, with 15 bases in between. The CDR3 has 14 residues.

The chain joins TRBV11-2 to TRBJ2-1, with a weak D call TRBD2 (6 bases). Deletions cut 1 base from V and 0 bases from J, with 13 bases between. Germline V gene lookup returns CDR1 SGHAT and CDR2 FQNNGV. The length of the CDR3 is 17 residues. The CDR3 DNA follows: TGTGCCAGCAGCTTAGGCGGGGCCGCCAGCTCCTACAATGAGCAGTTCTTC. Translated: CASSLGGAASSYNEQFF.

This chain connects TRBV28 to TRBJ1-1; D remains ambiguous. The germline V gene has CDR1 MDHEN and CDR2 SYDVKM. The ends were cut back, 6 bases at V and 6 bases at J, with 14 bases in the middle. This CDR3 region has 13 residues. CDR3 protein: CASSFLLSAEAFF. CDR3 bases: TGTGCCAGCAGCTTCCTGCTGTCGGCTGAAGCTTTCTTT.

The V gene is TRBV7-2, the J gene TRBJ1-2; 7 nucleotides align to TRBD1. CDR3 size: 14 residues. V shed 5 bases, J shed 8 bases, and the junction held 11 bases outside the gene matches. The germline V gene has CDR1 SGHTA and CDR2 FQGNSA. The CDR3 sequence is CASSAGDSFRGYTF. In nucleotides, the CDR3 is TGTGCCAGCAGCGCCGGGGACAGCTTCAGGGGCTACACCTTC.

A remark on this clone: The same CDR3 arises from other DNA sequences in this sample as well. The chain carries TRBV7-2 and TRBJ1-1, with TRBD1 as a possible D gene (5 bases). The CDR3 consists of 13 residues. V was pared by 1 base and J by 5 bases, with 8 bases between. In germline, CDR1 is SGHTA, CDR2 FQGNSA. CDR3 sequence reads: CASSLVGVTEAFF. The DNA for the CDR3 is TGTGCCAGCAGCTTAGTAGGGGTTACTGAAGCTTTCTTT.

The chain links TRBV7-9 to TRBJ1-2, with D unresolved. CDR3 size: 12 residues. V was clipped by 5 bases and J by 7 bases, with 11 bases between them. Germline CDR1 SEHNR, CDR2 FQNEAQ (reference sequence). CDR3 sequence reads: CASSPEGRGYTF. In nucleotides, the CDR3 is TGTGCCAGCAGCCCAGAAGGTCGTGGCTACACCTTC. The variable domain in full, with the rest retrieved from reference TRBV7-9 and TRBJ1-2, is DTGVSQNPRHKITKRGQNVTFRCDPISEHNRLYWYRQTLGQGPEFLTYFQNEAQLEKSRLLSDRFSAERPKGSFSTLEIQRTEQGDSAMYLCASSPEGRGYTFGSGTRLTVV.

This chain connects TRBV9 to TRBJ1-1; D gene ambiguous. CDR1 and CDR2 (germline): SGDLS, YYNGEE. The CDR3 extends over 13 amino acids. With 3 bases removed from V and 1 base from J, the gap between germline ends came to 7 bases. The chain's CDR3 is CASSEITNTEAFF. CDR3 nucleotides: TGTGCCAGCAGCGAGATTACGAACACTGAAGCTTTCTTT.

This clone was counted only a few times. V and J are TRBV5-1 and TRBJ1-2, with 8 positions matching TRBD1. The junction had 9 bases not matched to a gene; V was cut back by 0 bases and J by 8 bases. Germline V gene lookup returns CDR1 SGHRS and CDR2 YFSETQ. The CDR3 covers 15 residues. The CDR3 DNA is TGCGCCAGCAGCTTGGACGGACAGGGAATGGGAGGCTACACCTTC. This codes for CASSLDGQGMGGYTF.

The chain carries TRBV4-3 and TRBJ1-4; D remains unclear. This CDR3 comprises 17 residues. V was clipped by 1 base and J by 0 bases, with 12 bases between them. Germline V gene sequence: CDR1 LGHNA, CDR2 YSLEER. The CDR3 is CASSQAPSSTTNEKLFF. CDR3 bases: TGCGCCAGCAGCCAAGCCCCCAGCTCTACAACTAATGAAAAACTGTTTTTT.

This chain links TRBV28 with TRBJ1-5, with no clear D. Germline loops: CDR1 MDHEN, CDR2 SYDVKM. The CDR3 totals 14 residues. The V end was cut by 2 bases, the J end by 6 bases, with 11 bases between. The CDR3, as DNA: TGTGCCAGCAGTTTAATGGTCGGCAGTCAGCCCCAGCATTTT. It is translated as CASSLMVGSQPQHF.

The V and J genes are TRBV5-1 and TRBJ2-1; 9 bases align to TRBD2. The CDR3 contains 15 residues. The germline V gene has CDR1 SGHRS and CDR2 YFSETQ. Trimming cost V 1 base and J 3 bases; bases outside gene matches: 2. This CDR3 is CASSLQRGDYNEQFF. CDR3 bases: TGCGCCAGCAGCTTGCAGCGGGGGGACTACAATGAGCAGTTCTTC.

The J gene is TRBJ2-6, the V gene TRBV24-1; 12 nucleotides match TRBD1. CDR1 is KGHDR, CDR2 SFDVKD, per germline. V shed 5 bases, J shed 4 bases, and the junction held 11 bases outside the gene matches. The CDR3 is 19 residues long. CDR3 amino acids: CATSGNSGTGGGGANVLTF. DNA for the CDR3: TGTGCCACCAGTGGTAACTCCGGGACAGGGGGCGGCGGGGCCAACGTCCTGACTTTC.

This clone was found once. The V and J genes are TRBV4-1 and TRBJ1-5, with 12 bases that match TRBD1. V was pared by 0 bases and J by 4 bases, with 1 base of the junction left unmatched. Germline V lookup: CDR1 MGHRA, CDR2 YSYEKL. This CDR3 has 16 residues. In nucleotides, the CDR3 is TGCGCCAGCAGCCAAGAGGGACAGGGGGCAAATCAGCCCCAGCATTTT. This encodes CASSQEGQGANQPQHF.

V and J are TRBV6-5 and TRBJ1-2; D gene unclear. The V and J ends lost 6 bases and 7 bases respectively, with 9 bases between them. The CDR3 covers 11 residues. CDR1 and CDR2 from the germline V gene are MNHEY and SVGAGI. The CDR3 DNA sequence: TGTGCCAGCAGAGGAAGTGGTGGCTACACCTTC. It encodes CASRGSGGYTF.

This rearrangement joins TRBV19 to TRBJ2-1, with D uncertain. Looked up from germline, CDR1 is LNHDA and CDR2 is SQIVND (reference sequence). The CDR3 runs to 12 residues. V was trimmed by 6 bases and J by 6 bases, leaving 9 bases between them. The CDR3 spells CASRFGGNEQFF. Here the CDR3 DNA reads TGTGCCAGTAGATTCGGTGGCAATGAGCAGTTCTTC.

The chain couples TRBV19 to TRBJ1-1, with TRBD1 identical over 8 bases. V lost 8 bases, J lost 4 bases, and 15 bases stayed unmatched. Germline V CDR1 and CDR2: LNHDA, SQIVND (reference sequence). The CDR3 sequence is 16 residues long. CDR3 region: CASLGQAFTQGTEAFF. The CDR3 DNA reads TGTGCCAGTTTGGGACAGGCCTTTACCCAAGGCACTGAAGCTTTCTTT.

V usage is TRBV3-1 (or the pseudogene TRBV3-2) and J usage is TRBJ2-1, with D maybe TRBD2 (5 bases). The germline V gene encodes CDR1 LGHDT and CDR2 YNNKEL (reference sequence). This CDR3 has 15 residues. With 4 bases removed from V and 3 bases from J, the gap between germline ends came to 13 bases. The DNA of the CDR3 is TGTGCCAGCAGCCTCGGGGTAGGGTACTACAATGAGCAGTTCTTC. This codes for CASSLGVGYYNEQFF.

V gene TRBV5-6 combines with J gene TRBJ1-1; D not resolved. V lost 1 base and J lost 4, with 5 bases in between. Germline CDR1 is SGHDT and CDR2 is YYEEEE. The CDR3 contains 12 residues. This CDR3 reads CASSLPVTEAFF. CDR3 bases: TGTGCCAGCAGCTTGCCTGTCACTGAAGCTTTCTTT.

The rearrangement links TRBV10-3 to TRBJ2-7, with D perhaps matching TRBD1 (6 bases). The CDR3 consists of 14 residues. Germline CDR1 ENHRY, CDR2 SYGVKD. V lost 6 bases and J lost 3, with 15 bases in between. The CDR3 protein is CAIRRTVTDYEQYF. The DNA of the CDR3 is TGTGCCATCAGACGGACAGTCACCGACTACGAGCAGTACTTC.

The rearrangement links TRBV28 to TRBJ2-7; 8 bases are a match to TRBD1. Germline CDR1 and CDR2: MDHEN and SYDVKM. The CDR3 has 14 residues. J was trimmed by 3 bases and V by 3 bases; bases with no gene match: 4. The CDR3 here is CASSFLQGDYEQYF. The CDR3 coding sequence is TGTGCCAGCAGTTTTCTACAGGGGGACTACGAGCAGTACTTC.